These 19 T cell receptor beta chains originate from one sample sequenced in a study of regulatory T cells in long-lasting Graves disease (TCRdb year 2021). The library was obtained by multiplex PCR. TCRdb lists the instrument as Illumina HiSeq 4000. TCR beta libraries were built with iRepertoire HTBI primers and Arm-PCR amplification of CDR3 regions. The public reads were quality trimmed at Q25 with fastp and then assembled into clones with MiXCR by TCRdb, keeping productive beta chains. Rows merge per CDR3 protein into single entries with the most common DNA and genes. Present in this sample are about 530,000 distinct CDR3 sequences, about 16% of which were seen just once. The ten largest clones add up to around 25% of the sample. In light of the paper, this sample's time point label describes: newly diagnosed GD, antithyroid drugs for less than 3 months. For both TCR sequencing and RNA sequencing, RNA was extracted from PBMCs in TRIzol.

This sample was also put to use in a study of T cells in Graves' hyperthyroidism and ophthalmopathy.

The input for sequencing was peripheral blood mononuclear cells (PBMCs), taken at new diagnosis, from a patient treated with antithyroid drugs. All receptors come from a woman aged 40 to 65 with Graves disease. Donor details come from another sample of the same person, matched by shared clones.

This clonotype was counted ten times or more. The chain carries TRBV11-3 and TRBJ1-1; 9 bases map to TRBD1. Trimming took 3 bases from V and 11 from J; bases not matched to a gene: 10. Germline CDR1 is SGHNT and CDR2 is YENEEA. The CDR3 sequence is 14 residues long. CDR3 sequence reads: CASSFNPLGTGAFF. Written as DNA, the CDR3 is TGTGCCAGCAGCTTCAACCCTCTGGGGACAGGGGCTTTCTTT.

CDR3 region: CASTAGGQGKTGELFF. The CDR3 nucleotides are TGTGCCAGTACCGCAGGGGGACAGGGAAAAACCGGGGAGCTGTTTTTT. The rearrangement links TRBV19 to TRBJ2-2; 9 bases match TRBD1. V dropped 7 bases and J dropped 5; count of bases not matched to a gene: 11. The CDR3 runs to 16 residues. From germline, CDR1 is LNHDA and CDR2 SQIVND (reference sequence).

This clonotype was seen a few times. This chain links TRBV6-1 with TRBJ1-2; D is uncertain. This CDR3 region has 16 residues. The germline V and J ends were trimmed by 3 bases and 0 bases, with 14 bases remaining between them. Germline loops: CDR1 MNHNS, CDR2 SASEGT. CDR3 nucleotides: TGTGCCAGCAGTGAGGGCGGATACTACACTAACTATGGCTACACCTTC. Its protein product is CASSEGGYYTNYGYTF.

This clonotype was seen at least ten times. The genes are TRBV12-3 or TRBV12-4 and TRBJ1-5; D remains ambiguous. V was pared by 6 bases and J by 5 bases, with 17 bases between. The length of the CDR3 is 15 residues. The CDR3 DNA sequence: TGTGCCAGCAGCCAATCAGCTCGTGGGTATCAGCCCCAGCATTTT. Its translation is CASSQSARGYQPQHF.

This clonotype was recorded once. A single base separates this from a much larger clone, so it may be a read error. CDR3 coding DNA: TGTGCCAGCAGTGAAGACATGTTGGGGAACACCGGGGAGCTGCTTTTT. Translation gives CASSEDMLGNTGELLF. The chain employs TRBV2 and TRBJ2-2; D perhaps matches TRBD2 (5 bases). The CDR3 spans 16 residues. Germline V gene lookup returns CDR1 SNHLY and CDR2 FYNNEI.

This chain links TRBV7-8 with TRBJ2-5, with 7 bases matching TRBD1. Trimming removed 5 bases from V and 1 base from J; junction bases left unmatched: 7. Looked up from germline, CDR1 is SGHVS and CDR2 is FQNEAQ. The CDR3 spans 15 residues. The CDR3 DNA sequence: TGTGCCAGCAGCCATATGGACAGGCCCCAAGAGACCCAGTACTTC. Its protein product is CASSHMDRPQETQYF.

This clonotype was observed many times. The chain has TRBV5-1 and TRBJ2-1; 8 bases match TRBD2. The ends lost 5 bases at V and 4 bases at J; junction bases unmatched: 11. Germline V gene sequence: CDR1 SGHRS, CDR2 YFSETQ. This CDR3 has 16 amino acids. The CDR3 DNA is TGCGCCAGCAGATCCGGACTAGCCAAACTGTACAATGAGCAGTTCTTC. Protein: CASRSGLAKLYNEQFF.

This clonotype was counted many times. The V and J genes are TRBV11-2 and TRBJ1-1; D possibly corresponds to TRBD1 (6 bases). The CDR3 loop spans 12 amino acids. Germline V gene data show CDR1 as SGHAT and CDR2 as FQNNGV. V was cut by 7 bases and J by 8 bases, with 14 bases left in between. This CDR3 is CASILGGAEAFF. In DNA, the CDR3 is TGTGCCAGCATCCTAGGGGGAGCAGAAGCTTTCTTT. Looking up the rest from reference TRBV11-2 and TRBJ1-1 gives the full variable domain: EAGVAQSPRYKIIEKRQSVAFWCNPISGHATLYWYQQILGQGPKLLIQFQNNGVVDDSQLPKDRFSAERLKGVDSTLKIQPAKLEDSAVYLCASILGGAEAFFGQGTRLTVV.

The V call is TRBV28, the J call TRBJ2-7; 7 positions agree with TRBD2. CDR3 length equals 15 residues. The V gene's germline CDR1 is MDHEN and CDR2 SYDVKM. V shed 4 bases, J shed 1 base, and the junction held 7 bases outside the gene matches. This CDR3 is CASSSGGTDSYEQYF. The CDR3 DNA sequence: TGTGCCAGCAGTTCCGGGGGGACGGATTCCTACGAGCAGTACTTC.

This clonotype was counted only a few times. The chain uses TRBV6-1 and TRBJ1-2, with a weak D call TRBD1 (5 bases). V lost 5 bases to trimming and J lost 5 bases, with 18 bases between them. This CDR3 has 15 amino acids. Germline CDR1 is MNHNS and CDR2 is SASEGT. The CDR3, as DNA: TGTGCCAGCAGTAGGGACGGTAATCGGGAATATGGCTACACCTTC. Residues: CASSRDGNREYGYTF.

This clonotype was detected many times. The J gene is TRBJ1-2, the V gene TRBV28, with D possibly TRBD1 on 5 matching bases. V shed 7 bases and J shed 0 bases, with 21 bases lying between them. Per the germline V gene, CDR1 is MDHEN and CDR2 is SYDVKM. The CDR3 is 17 amino acids. CDR3 sequence reads: CASTLTGTEYPNYGYTF. The CDR3 DNA sequence: TGTGCCAGCACTCTCACCGGGACGGAGTACCCTAACTATGGCTACACCTTC.

The V gene is TRBV27, the J gene TRBJ1-2; D possibly corresponds to TRBD1 (5 bases). CDR3 length: 15 residues. The germline V gene encodes CDR1 MNHEY and CDR2 SMNVEV (reference sequence). V gave up 7 bases and J gave up 3 bases, with 18 bases separating them. As DNA, the CDR3 is TGTGCCAGCACCATGAGGGACGGTATCCACTATGGCTACACCTTC. Protein product: CASTMRDGIHYGYTF.

In this sample, this clonotype turned up a few times. The V gene is TRBV3-1, the J gene TRBJ2-2; TRBD1 matches 7 bases. Trimming took 7 bases from V and 5 from J; bases not matched to a gene: 1. The germline CDR1 and CDR2 sequences are LGHDT and YNNKEL (reference sequence). This CDR3 is built from 12 residues. CDR3 sequence reads: CASKTGTGELFF. The CDR3 DNA sequence: TGTGCCAGCAAGACAGGGACCGGGGAGCTGTTTTTT.

This clonotype was seen ten or more times. V and J are TRBV6-5 and TRBJ2-7, with TRBD1 matching 9 bases. The CDR3 runs 14 residues. With V trimmed by 4 bases and J by 4 bases, 5 bases remained unmatched. Germline values: CDR1 MNHEY, CDR2 SVGAGI. The CDR3 here is CASSWGQGTYEQYF. The CDR3 DNA is TGTGCCAGCAGTTGGGGACAGGGAACATACGAGCAGTACTTC.

At least ten counts were recorded for this clonotype. This chain connects TRBV6-2 or TRBV6-3 to TRBJ2-7; D unresolved. Germline loops: CDR1 MNHEY, CDR2 SVGEGT. V shed 4 bases and J shed 1 base, with 8 bases lying between them. This CDR3 is built from 13 residues. The CDR3 bases are TGTGCCAGCAGTTCCTCAGAGTCCTACGAGCAGTACTTC. Protein product: CASSSSESYEQYF.

This clonotype has ten or more counts. The gene calls are TRBV6-2 or TRBV6-3 and TRBJ2-7; the D gene is possibly TRBD1 (5 bases). The germline V and J ends were trimmed by 2 bases and 8 bases, with 22 bases remaining between them. The CDR3 is 16 amino acids. Germline lookup yields CDR1 MNHEY and CDR2 SVGEGT. The CDR3 sequence: CASSYEGQYSGQQQYF. As DNA, the CDR3 is TGTGCCAGCAGTTACGAAGGCCAGTACTCCGGACAACAGCAGTACTTC.

This clonotype has only a few counts. The germline gene is not matched at one end of the junction; a read error may be the cause. The chain recombines TRBV3-1 with TRBJ2-1, with 10 positions matching TRBD1. This CDR3 spans 15 amino acids. Germline CDR1 and CDR2: LGHDT and YNNKEL (reference sequence). The CDR3: CANSLGTGVVHEQFF. The DNA of the CDR3 is TGTGCCAACAGCCTCGGGACAGGGGTGGTTCATGAGCAGTTCTTC.

This clonotype has at least ten counts. The chain recombines TRBV25-1 with TRBJ2-5; unclear D gene. The V gene lost 5 bases and the J gene lost 5 bases, with 15 bases spanning the gap. Germline V gene lookup returns CDR1 MGHDK and CDR2 SYGVNS. This CDR3 has 14 residues. CDR3 in DNA: TGTGCCAGCAGTCTCTCTGCAATCCTCGAGACCCAGTACTTC. Protein sequence: CASSLSAILETQYF.

The rearrangement links TRBV7-9 to TRBJ1-3; 7 bases align to TRBD1. V shed 5 bases, J shed 0 bases, and the junction held 4 bases outside the gene matches. The germline gives CDR1 SEHNR, CDR2 FQNEAQ (reference sequence). The CDR3 is made up of 15 amino acids. The DNA for the CDR3 is TGTGCCAGCAGCCAGACAGGGCTCTCTGGAAACACCATATATTTT. This encodes CASSQTGLSGNTIYF.